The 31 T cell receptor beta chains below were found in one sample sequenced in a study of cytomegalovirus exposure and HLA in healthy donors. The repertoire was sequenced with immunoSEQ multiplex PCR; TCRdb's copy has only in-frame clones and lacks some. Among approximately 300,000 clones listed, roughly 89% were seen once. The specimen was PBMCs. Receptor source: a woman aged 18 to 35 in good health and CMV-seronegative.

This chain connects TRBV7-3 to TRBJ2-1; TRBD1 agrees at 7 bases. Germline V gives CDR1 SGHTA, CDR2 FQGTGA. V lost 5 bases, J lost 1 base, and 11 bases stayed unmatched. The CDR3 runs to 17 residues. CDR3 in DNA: TGTGCCAGCAGCCAACACTCCGGGACAGAATCCTACAATGAGCAGTTCTTC. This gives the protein CASSQHSGTESYNEQFF.

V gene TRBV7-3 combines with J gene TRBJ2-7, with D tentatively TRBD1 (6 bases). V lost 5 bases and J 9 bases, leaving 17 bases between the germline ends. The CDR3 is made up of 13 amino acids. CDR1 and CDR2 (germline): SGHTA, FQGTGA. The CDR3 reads CASSPTSQGGQYF. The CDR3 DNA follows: TGTGCCAGCAGCCCGACATCACAGGGCGGGCAGTACTTC.

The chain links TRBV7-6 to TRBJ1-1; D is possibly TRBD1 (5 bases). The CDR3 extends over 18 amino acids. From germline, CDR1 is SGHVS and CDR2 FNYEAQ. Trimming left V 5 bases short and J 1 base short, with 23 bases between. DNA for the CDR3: TGTGCCAGCAGCCCCCGTCCCCGGACACCGTTTGGGAACACTGAAGCTTTCTTT. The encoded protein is CASSPRPRTPFGNTEAFF.

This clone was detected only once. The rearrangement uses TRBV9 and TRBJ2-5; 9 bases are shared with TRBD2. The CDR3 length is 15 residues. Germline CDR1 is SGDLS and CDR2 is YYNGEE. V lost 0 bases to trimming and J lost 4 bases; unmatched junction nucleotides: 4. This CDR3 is CASSVESLAGETQYF. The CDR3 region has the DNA TGTGCCAGCAGCGTAGAGTCACTAGCGGGAGAGACCCAGTACTTC.

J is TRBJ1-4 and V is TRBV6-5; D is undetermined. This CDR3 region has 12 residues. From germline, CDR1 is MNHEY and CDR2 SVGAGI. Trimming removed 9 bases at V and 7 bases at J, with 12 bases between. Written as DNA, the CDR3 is TGTGCCAGTGGTCGGGCGGGTGAAAAACTGTTTTTT. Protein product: CASGRAGEKLFF.

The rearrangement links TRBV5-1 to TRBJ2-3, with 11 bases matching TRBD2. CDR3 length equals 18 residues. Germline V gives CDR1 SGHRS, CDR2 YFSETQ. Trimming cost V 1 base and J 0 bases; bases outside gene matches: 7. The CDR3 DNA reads TGCGCCAGCAGCTTGAGTCTAGCGGGAGGAGGGAGCACAGATACGCAGTATTTT. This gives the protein CASSLSLAGGGSTDTQYF.

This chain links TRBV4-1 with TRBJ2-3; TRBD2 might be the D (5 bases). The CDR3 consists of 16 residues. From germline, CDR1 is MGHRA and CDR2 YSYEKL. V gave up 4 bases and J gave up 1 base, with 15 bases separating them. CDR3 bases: TGCGCCAGCAGCCGCAATATACCCGGGGGCACAGATACGCAGTATTTT. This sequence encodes CASSRNIPGGTDTQYF.

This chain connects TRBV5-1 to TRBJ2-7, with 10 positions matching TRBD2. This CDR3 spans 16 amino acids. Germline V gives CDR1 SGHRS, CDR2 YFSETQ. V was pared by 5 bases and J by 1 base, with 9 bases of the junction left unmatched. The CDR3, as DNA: TGCGCCAGCAGGGATCTAGCGGGAGCTGGATCCTACGAGCAGTACTTC. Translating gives CASRDLAGAGSYEQYF.

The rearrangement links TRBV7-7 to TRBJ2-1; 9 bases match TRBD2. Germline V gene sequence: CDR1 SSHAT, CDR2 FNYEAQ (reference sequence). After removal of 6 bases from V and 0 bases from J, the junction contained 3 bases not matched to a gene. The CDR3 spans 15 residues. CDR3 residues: CASSVSGSSYNEQFF. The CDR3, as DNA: TGTGCCAGCAGTGTTAGCGGGAGCTCCTACAATGAGCAGTTCTTC. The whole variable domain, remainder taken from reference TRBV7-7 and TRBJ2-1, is GAGVSQSPRYKVTKRGQDVTLRCDPISSHATLYWYQQALGQGPEFLTYFNYEAQPDKSGLPSDRFSAERPEGSISTLTIQRTEQRDSAMYRCASSVSGSSYNEQFFGPGTRLTVL.

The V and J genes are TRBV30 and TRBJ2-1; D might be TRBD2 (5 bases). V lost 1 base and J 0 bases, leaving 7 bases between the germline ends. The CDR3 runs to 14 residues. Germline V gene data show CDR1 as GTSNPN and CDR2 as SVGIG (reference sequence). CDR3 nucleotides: TGTGCCTGGAGTGCTGGGAGCTCCTACAATGAGCAGTTCTTC. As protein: CAWSAGSSYNEQFF.

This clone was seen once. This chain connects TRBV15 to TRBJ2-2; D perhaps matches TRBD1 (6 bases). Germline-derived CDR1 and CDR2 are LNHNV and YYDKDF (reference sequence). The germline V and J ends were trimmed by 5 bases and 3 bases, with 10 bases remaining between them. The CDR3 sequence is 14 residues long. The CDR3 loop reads CATSVQGYTGELFF. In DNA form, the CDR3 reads TGTGCCACCAGCGTACAGGGATACACCGGGGAGCTGTTTTTT.

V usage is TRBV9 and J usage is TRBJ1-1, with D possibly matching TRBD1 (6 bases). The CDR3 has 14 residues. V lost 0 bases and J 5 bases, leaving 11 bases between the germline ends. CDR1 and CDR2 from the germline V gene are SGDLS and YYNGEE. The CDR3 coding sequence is TGTGCCAGCAGCGTAGCCCCCAGGGGAACTGAAGCTTTCTTT. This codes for CASSVAPRGTEAFF.

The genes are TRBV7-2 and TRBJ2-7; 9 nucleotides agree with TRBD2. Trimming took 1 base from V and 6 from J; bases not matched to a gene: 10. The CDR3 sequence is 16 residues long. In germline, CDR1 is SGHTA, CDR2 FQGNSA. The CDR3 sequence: CASSLGVRTSVSEQYF. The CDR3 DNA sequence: TGTGCCAGCAGCTTAGGGGTTAGGACTAGCGTTTCCGAGCAGTACTTC.

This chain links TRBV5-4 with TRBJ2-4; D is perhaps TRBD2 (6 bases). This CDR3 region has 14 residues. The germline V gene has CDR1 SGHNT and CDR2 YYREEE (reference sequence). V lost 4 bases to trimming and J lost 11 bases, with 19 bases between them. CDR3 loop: CASSRPEDGGFQYF. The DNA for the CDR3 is TGTGCCAGCAGCCGCCCGGAGGACGGGGGATTTCAGTACTTC.

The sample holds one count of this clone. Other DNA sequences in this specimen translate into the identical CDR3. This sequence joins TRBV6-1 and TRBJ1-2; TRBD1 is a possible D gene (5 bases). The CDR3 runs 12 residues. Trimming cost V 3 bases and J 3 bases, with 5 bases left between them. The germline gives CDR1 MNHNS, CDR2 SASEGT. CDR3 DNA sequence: TGTGCCAGCAGTGAGACAGACTATGGCTACACCTTC. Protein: CASSETDYGYTF.

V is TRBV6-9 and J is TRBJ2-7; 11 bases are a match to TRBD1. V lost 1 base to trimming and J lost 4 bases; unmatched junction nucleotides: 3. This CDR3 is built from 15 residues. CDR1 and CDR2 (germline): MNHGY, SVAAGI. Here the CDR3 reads CASSYWGQGGYEQYF. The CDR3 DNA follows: TGTGCCAGCAGTTATTGGGGACAGGGGGGGTACGAGCAGTACTTC.

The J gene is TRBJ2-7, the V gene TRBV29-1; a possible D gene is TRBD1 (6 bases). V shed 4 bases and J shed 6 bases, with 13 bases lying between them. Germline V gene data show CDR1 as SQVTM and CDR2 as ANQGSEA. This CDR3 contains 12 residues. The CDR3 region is CSVGEQGPEQYF. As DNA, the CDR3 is TGCAGCGTTGGGGAACAGGGCCCCGAGCAGTACTTC.

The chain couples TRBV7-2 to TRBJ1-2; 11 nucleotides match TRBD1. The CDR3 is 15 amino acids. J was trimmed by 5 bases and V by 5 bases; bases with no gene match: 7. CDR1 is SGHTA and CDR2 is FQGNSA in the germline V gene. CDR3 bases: TGTGCCAGCAGCCCGGGGACAGGGGGAGGTTATGGCTACACCTTC. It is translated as CASSPGTGGGYGYTF.

The CDR3, as DNA: TGTGCCAGCTCACCCCGGGACAGGGGGCTGGCAGATACGCAGTATTTT. It encodes CASSPRDRGLADTQYF. V gene TRBV18 combines with J gene TRBJ2-3; TRBD1 matches at 12 bases. V shed 3 bases, J shed 4 bases, and the junction held 5 bases outside the gene matches. The CDR3 covers 16 residues. The germline gives CDR1 KGHSH, CDR2 LQKENI.

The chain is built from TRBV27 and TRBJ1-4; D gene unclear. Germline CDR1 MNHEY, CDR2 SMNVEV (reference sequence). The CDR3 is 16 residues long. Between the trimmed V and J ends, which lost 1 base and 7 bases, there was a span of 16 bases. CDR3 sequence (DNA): TGTGCCAGCAGTTTATACTCAGGCCGGGGAGGTGAAAAACTGTTTTTT. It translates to CASSLYSGRGGEKLFF.

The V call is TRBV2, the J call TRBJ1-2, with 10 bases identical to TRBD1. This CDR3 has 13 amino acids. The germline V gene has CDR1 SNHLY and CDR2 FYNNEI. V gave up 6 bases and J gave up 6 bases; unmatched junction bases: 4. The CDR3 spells CASRRGTGDGYTF. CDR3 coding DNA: TGTGCCAGCAGGAGGGGGACAGGGGATGGCTACACCTTC.

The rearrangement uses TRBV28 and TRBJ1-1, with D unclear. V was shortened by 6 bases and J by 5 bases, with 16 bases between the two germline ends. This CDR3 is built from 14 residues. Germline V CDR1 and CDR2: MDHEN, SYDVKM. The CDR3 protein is CASSPAEGGTEAFF. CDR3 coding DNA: TGTGCCAGCAGCCCTGCGGAGGGCGGGACTGAAGCTTTCTTT.

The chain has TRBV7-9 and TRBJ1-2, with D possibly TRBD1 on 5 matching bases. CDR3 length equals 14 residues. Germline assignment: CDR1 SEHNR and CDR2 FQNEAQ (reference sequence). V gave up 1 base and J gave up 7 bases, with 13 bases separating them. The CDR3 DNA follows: TGTGCCAGCAGCTTAGAGGGGCGATTTCCTGGCTACACCTTC. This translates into CASSLEGRFPGYTF. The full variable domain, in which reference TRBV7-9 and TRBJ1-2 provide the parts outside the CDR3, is DTGVSQNPRHKITKRGQNVTFRCDPISEHNRLYWYRQTLGQGPEFLTYFQNEAQLEKSRLLSDRFSAERPKGSFSTLEIQRTEQGDSAMYLCASSLEGRFPGYTFGSGTRLTVV.

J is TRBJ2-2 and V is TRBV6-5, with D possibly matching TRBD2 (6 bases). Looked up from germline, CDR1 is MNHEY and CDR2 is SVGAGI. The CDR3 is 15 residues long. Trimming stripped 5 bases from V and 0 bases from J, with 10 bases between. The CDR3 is CASSPGVPNTGELFF. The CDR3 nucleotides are TGTGCCAGCAGTCCGGGGGTCCCGAACACCGGGGAGCTGTTTTTT.

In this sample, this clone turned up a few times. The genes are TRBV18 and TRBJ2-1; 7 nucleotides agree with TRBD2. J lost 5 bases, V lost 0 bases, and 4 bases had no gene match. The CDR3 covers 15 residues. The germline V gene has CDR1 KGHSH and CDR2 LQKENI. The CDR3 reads CASSPPSSGDNEQFF. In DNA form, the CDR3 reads TGTGCCAGCTCACCACCGTCTAGCGGAGACAATGAGCAGTTCTTC.

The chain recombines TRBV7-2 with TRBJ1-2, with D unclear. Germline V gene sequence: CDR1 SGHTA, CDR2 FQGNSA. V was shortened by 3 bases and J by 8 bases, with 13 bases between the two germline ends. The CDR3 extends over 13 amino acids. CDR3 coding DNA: TGTGCCAGCAGCTTCGGGAAAACGGGAGGCTACACCTTC. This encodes CASSFGKTGGYTF.

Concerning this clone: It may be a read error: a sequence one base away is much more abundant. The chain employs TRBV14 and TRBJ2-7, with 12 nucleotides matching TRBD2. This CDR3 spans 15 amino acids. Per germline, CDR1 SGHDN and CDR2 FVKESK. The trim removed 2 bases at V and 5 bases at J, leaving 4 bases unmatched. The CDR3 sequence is CASSQLAGGLNEQYF. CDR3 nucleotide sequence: TGTGCCAGCAGCCAACTAGCGGGAGGGCTCAACGAGCAGTACTTC.

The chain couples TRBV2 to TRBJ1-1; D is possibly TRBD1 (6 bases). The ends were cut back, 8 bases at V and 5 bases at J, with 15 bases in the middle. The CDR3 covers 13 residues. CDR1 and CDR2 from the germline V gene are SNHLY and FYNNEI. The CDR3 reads CASRPDRWTEAFF. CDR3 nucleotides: TGTGCCAGCCGACCAGACAGGTGGACTGAAGCTTTCTTT.

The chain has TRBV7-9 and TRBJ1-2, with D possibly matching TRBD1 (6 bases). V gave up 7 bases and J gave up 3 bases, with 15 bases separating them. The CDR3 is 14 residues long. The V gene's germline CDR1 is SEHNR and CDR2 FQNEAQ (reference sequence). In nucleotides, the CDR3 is TGTGCCAGCACCCTAGGGGGTCAGGACTATGGCTACACCTTC. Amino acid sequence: CASTLGGQDYGYTF.

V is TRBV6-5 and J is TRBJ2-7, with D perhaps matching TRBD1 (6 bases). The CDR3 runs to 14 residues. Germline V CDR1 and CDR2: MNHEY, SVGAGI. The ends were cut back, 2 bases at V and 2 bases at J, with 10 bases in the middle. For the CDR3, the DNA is TGTGCCAGCAGTTACGCCAGGGGTACCTACGAGCAGTACTTC. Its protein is CASSYARGTYEQYF.

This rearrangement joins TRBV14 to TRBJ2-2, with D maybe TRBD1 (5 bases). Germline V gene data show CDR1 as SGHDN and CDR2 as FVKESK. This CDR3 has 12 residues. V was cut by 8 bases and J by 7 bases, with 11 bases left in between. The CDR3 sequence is CASGRAVGELFF. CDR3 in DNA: TGTGCCAGCGGCAGGGCGGTCGGGGAGCTGTTTTTT.